A single sample gave rise to the 17 T cell receptor beta chains below, sequenced in a study of regulatory T cells in long-lasting Graves disease. Sample time point: persistent/refractory GD, antithyroid drugs over 5 years with positive TRAb. There was RNA extracted from PBMCs, and the TCR library was made from it. Arm-PCR of CDR3 regions and iRepertoire HTBI primers were the basis on which TCR beta libraries were built. TCRdb ran MiXCR on the multiplex PCR reads and lists one entry per CDR3 protein. The data contain over 650,000 distinct CDR3 sequences, about 30% of them singletons. The specimen comprised peripheral blood mononuclear cells (PBMCs), sampled when the disease was refractory, from a patient treated with antithyroid drugs. These receptors were taken from a female donor with Graves disease.

The rearrangement uses TRBV19 and TRBJ2-7, with 7 positions matching TRBD2. The length of the CDR3 is 14 residues. Germline values: CDR1 LNHDA, CDR2 SQIVND (reference sequence). The junction had 10 bases not matched to a gene; V was cut back by 7 bases and J by 4 bases. For the CDR3, the DNA is TGTGCCAGTAAGGATAGCGGGTCCTCGTACGAGCAGTACTTC. Encoded protein: CASKDSGSSYEQYF.

A few counts support this clonotype. V is TRBV5-1 and J is TRBJ1-2; D unresolved. V was pared by 4 bases and J by 4 bases, with 11 bases between. The CDR3 covers 13 residues. Per the germline V gene, CDR1 is SGHRS and CDR2 is YFSETQ. The CDR3 is CASSNEGVYGYTF. CDR3 DNA sequence: TGCGCCAGCAGCAACGAGGGAGTCTATGGCTACACCTTC.

The genes are TRBV11-2 and TRBJ1-4; D possibly corresponds to TRBD1 (6 bases). V was cut by 3 bases and J by 7 bases, with 21 bases left in between. Germline V CDR1 and CDR2: SGHAT, FQNNGV. This CDR3 comprises 17 residues. The CDR3, as DNA: TGTGCCAGCAGCTTCGAGGGGGGGACCTTTCTGGGTGAAAAACTGTTTTTT. Its protein product is CASSFEGGTFLGEKLFF.

V is TRBV6-1 and J is TRBJ2-2; TRBD2 might be the D (6 bases). This CDR3 is 14 amino acids long. Germline CDR1 MNHNS, CDR2 SASEGT. Trimming left V 7 bases short and J 4 bases short, with 13 bases between. DNA for the CDR3: TGTGCCAGCAATCGGGACTTTCTCACCGGGGAGCTGTTTTTT. Encoded protein: CASNRDFLTGELFF.

This chain connects TRBV7-9 to TRBJ2-1, with 9 bases fitting TRBD2. The germline CDR1 and CDR2 sequences are SEHNR and FQNEAQ (reference sequence). V gave up 5 bases and J gave up 9 bases; unmatched junction bases: 8. The CDR3 sequence is 14 residues long. CDR3 DNA sequence: TGTGCCAGCAGCCCGATGCGGGAGGGCCGTGAGCAGTTCTTC. It is translated as CASSPMREGREQFF.

This clonotype was seen a few times. The rearrangement links TRBV18 to TRBJ1-5; D is ambiguous. The CDR3 is 13 amino acids. The germline V gene has CDR1 KGHSH and CDR2 LQKENI. Trimming left V 6 bases short and J 6 bases short, with 12 bases between. CDR3: CASSLSIGQPQHF. CDR3 nucleotide sequence: TGTGCCAGCTCGTTGTCAATCGGTCAGCCCCAGCATTTT.

This clonotype was counted a few times. V is TRBV19 and J is TRBJ1-1; possible D gene TRBD1, 5 bases. V lost 8 bases, J lost 8 bases, and 9 bases lay in between. The CDR3 is 10 amino acids. The V gene's germline CDR1 is LNHDA and CDR2 SQIVND (reference sequence). CDR3 coding DNA: TGTGCCAGTGGTTGGGACGAAGCTTTCTTT. Amino acids: CASGWDEAFF. The full variable domain, in which reference TRBV19 and TRBJ1-1 provide the parts outside the CDR3, is DGGITQSPKYLFRKEGQNVTLSCEQNLNHDAMYWYRQDPGQGLRLIYYSQIVNDFQKGDIAEGYSVSREKKESFPLTVTSAQKNPTAFYLCASGWDEAFFGQGTRLTVV.

This clonotype was seen repeatedly, ten times or more. This sequence joins TRBV6-5 and TRBJ2-5; tentatively, D is TRBD1 (6 bases). V gave up 2 bases and J gave up 1 base, with 14 bases separating them. The CDR3 has 16 residues. Germline assignment: CDR1 MNHEY and CDR2 SVGAGI. CDR3 amino acids: CASSYGRGRGQETQYF. The CDR3 nucleotides are TGTGCCAGCAGTTACGGGCGAGGCAGGGGCCAAGAGACCCAGTACTTC.

This clonotype was seen more than once but under ten times. The V gene is TRBV20-1, the J gene TRBJ1-1; D ambiguous. The CDR3 covers 16 residues. Germline values: CDR1 DFQATT, CDR2 SNEGSKA (reference sequence). Trimming removed 3 bases at V and 2 bases at J, with 19 bases between. The CDR3: CSASLHPVLPNTEAFF. CDR3 sequence (DNA): TGCAGTGCTAGTCTACATCCTGTTCTTCCAAACACTGAAGCTTTCTTT.

A few counts support this clonotype. This chain links TRBV7-2 with TRBJ1-3; D is uncertain. The CDR3 spans 14 residues. V was shortened by 5 bases and J by 0 bases, with 8 bases between the two germline ends. The V gene's germline CDR1 is SGHTA and CDR2 FQGNSA. CDR3 residues: CASSPRYSGNTIYF. The CDR3 DNA sequence: TGTGCCAGCAGCCCCCGATACTCTGGAAACACCATATATTTT.

This chain joins TRBV6-2 or TRBV6-3 and TRBJ1-1; 7 bases line up with TRBD1. J was trimmed by 2 bases and V by 8 bases; bases with no gene match: 5. From germline, CDR1 is MNHEY and CDR2 SVGEGT. The length of the CDR3 is 13 residues. CDR3 coding DNA: TGTGCCAGCGAGGACAGGACAAACACTGAAGCTTTCTTT. Translation gives CASEDRTNTEAFF.

This clonotype was observed a few times. The V gene is TRBV27, the J gene TRBJ2-7; D remains ambiguous. Looked up from germline, CDR1 is MNHEY and CDR2 is SMNVEV (reference sequence). The length of the CDR3 is 14 residues. Trimming removed 7 bases from V and 3 bases from J, with 16 bases in between. CDR3 sequence: CASTMGQQLYEQYF. The DNA of the CDR3 is TGTGCCAGCACCATGGGCCAACAACTCTACGAGCAGTACTTC.

The V gene is TRBV19, the J gene TRBJ1-1, with D tentatively TRBD1 (6 bases). The germline CDR1 and CDR2 sequences are LNHDA and SQIVND (reference sequence). This CDR3 is built from 16 residues. V shed 3 bases and J shed 1 base, with 15 bases lying between them. The CDR3 sequence: CASSIAGGLSNTEAFF. The DNA for the CDR3 is TGTGCCAGTAGTATTGCCGGGGGCTTGTCGAACACTGAAGCTTTCTTT.

For the CDR3, the DNA is TGCGCCAGCAGCCCACACGGCCCCGGCTCCACTGAAGCTTTCTTT. This sequence encodes CASSPHGPGSTEAFF. The chain uses TRBV5-1 and TRBJ1-1; no clear D. This CDR3 is built from 15 residues. With 4 bases removed from V and 4 bases from J, the gap between germline ends came to 17 bases. CDR1 and CDR2 from the germline V gene are SGHRS and YFSETQ.

The count of this clonotype is one. Since the CDR3 does not end with the conserved phenylalanine or tryptophan, this likely comes from a read error. The chain links TRBV7-9 to TRBJ1-1; maybe TRBD1 (5 bases). With 1 base removed from V and 6 bases from J, the gap between germline ends came to 9 bases. The V gene's germline CDR1 is SEHNR and CDR2 FQNEAQ (reference sequence). The CDR3 loop spans 13 amino acids. The CDR3: CASSLGQFAEAFS. The CDR3 region has the DNA TGTGCCAGCAGCTTAGGACAGTTCGCTGAAGCTTTCTCT.

CDR3 nucleotide sequence: TGTGCCAGCAGAAACCGCGGGGGGACGGACACCATATATTTT. Its translation is CASRNRGGTDTIYF. This sequence joins TRBV6-1 and TRBJ1-3; a possible D gene is TRBD1 (5 bases). Germline V CDR1 and CDR2: MNHNS, SASEGT. Trimming removed 6 bases at V and 8 bases at J, with 17 bases between. The CDR3 loop spans 14 amino acids.

This clonotype occurred once. The V call is TRBV20-1, the J call TRBJ1-4; the D gene is possibly TRBD1 (5 bases). This CDR3 has 13 residues. Germline CDR1 and CDR2: DFQATT and SNEGSKA (reference sequence). Trimming left V 3 bases short and J 4 bases short, with 9 bases between. In DNA, the CDR3 is TGCAGTGCTAGTCGCGGGGGTAATGAAAAACTGTTTTTT. This sequence encodes CSASRGGNEKLFF.